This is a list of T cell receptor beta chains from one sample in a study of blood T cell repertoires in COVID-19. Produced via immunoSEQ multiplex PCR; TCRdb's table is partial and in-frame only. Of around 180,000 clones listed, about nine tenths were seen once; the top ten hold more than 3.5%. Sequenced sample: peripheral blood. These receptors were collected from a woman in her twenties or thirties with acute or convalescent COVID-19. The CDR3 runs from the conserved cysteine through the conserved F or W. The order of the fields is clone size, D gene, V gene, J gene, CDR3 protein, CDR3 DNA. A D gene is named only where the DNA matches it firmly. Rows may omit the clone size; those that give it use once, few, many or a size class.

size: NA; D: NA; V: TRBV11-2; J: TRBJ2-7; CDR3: CASSSSLGQFYEQYF; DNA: TGTGCCAGCAGCTCCTCCTTGGGACAATTCTACGAGCAGTACTTC
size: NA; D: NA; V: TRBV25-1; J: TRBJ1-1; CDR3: CASSELAGAGTEAFF; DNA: TGTGCCAGCAGTGAATTAGCGGGGGCCGGCACTGAAGCTTTCTTT
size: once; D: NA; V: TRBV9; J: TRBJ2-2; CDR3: CASSVGGASGELFF; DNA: TGTGCCAGCAGCGTAGGCGGGGCGTCGGGGGAGCTGTTTTTT
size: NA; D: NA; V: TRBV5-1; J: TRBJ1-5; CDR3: CASSFGSAEGPQHF; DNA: TGCGCCAGCAGCTTTGGTAGCGCAGAAGGGCCCCAGCATTTT
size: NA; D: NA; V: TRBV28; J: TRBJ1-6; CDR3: CASSLLANSPLHF; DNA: TGTGCCAGCAGTTTATTGGCCAATTCACCCCTCCACTTT
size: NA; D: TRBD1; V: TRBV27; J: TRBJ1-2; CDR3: CASSTSPGTVYGYTF; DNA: TGTGCCAGCAGTACCTCCCCCGGGACAGTTTATGGCTACACCTTC
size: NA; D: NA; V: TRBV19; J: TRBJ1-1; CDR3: CASSTSRSLKAFF; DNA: TGTGCCAGTAGTACAAGTCGGAGCCTCAAAGCTTTCTTT
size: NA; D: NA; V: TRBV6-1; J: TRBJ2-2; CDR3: CASSDQTTVLAGELFF; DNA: TGTGCCAGCAGTGACCAAACGACAGTCCTGGCGGGGGAGCTGTTTTTT
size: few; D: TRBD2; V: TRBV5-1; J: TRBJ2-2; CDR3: CASSLGLAGVRELFF; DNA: TGCGCCAGCAGCTTGGGGCTAGCGGGAGTCAGGGAGCTGTTTTTT
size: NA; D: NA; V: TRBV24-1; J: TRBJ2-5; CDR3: CATSDLRGPGETQYF; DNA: TGTGCCACCAGTGATTTGCGAGGGCCGGGGGAGACCCAGTACTTC
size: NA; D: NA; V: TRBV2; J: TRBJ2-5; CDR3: CASGDIKETQYF; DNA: TGTGCCAGCGGGGACATAAAAGAGACCCAGTACTTC
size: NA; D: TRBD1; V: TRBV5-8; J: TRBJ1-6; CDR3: CASSLGQVSPLHF; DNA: TGTGCCAGCAGCCTCGGACAGGTATCACCCCTCCACTTT
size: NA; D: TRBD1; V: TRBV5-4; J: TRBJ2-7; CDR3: CASSLPGTVTYEQYF; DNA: TGTGCCAGCAGCTTACCAGGGACAGTGACCTACGAGCAGTACTTC
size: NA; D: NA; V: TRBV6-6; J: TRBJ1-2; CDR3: CASTLEGTIYGYTF; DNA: TGTGCCAGCACCCTGGAGGGGACCATCTATGGCTACACCTTC
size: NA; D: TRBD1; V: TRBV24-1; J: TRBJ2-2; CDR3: CATSDVGQGATGELFF; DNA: TGTGCCACCAGTGATGTGGGACAGGGAGCCACCGGGGAGCTGTTTTTT
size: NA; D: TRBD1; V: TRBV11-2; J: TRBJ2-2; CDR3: CASSPGQGKGGELFF; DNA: TGTGCCAGCAGCCCTGGACAGGGGAAGGGCGGGGAGCTGTTTTTT
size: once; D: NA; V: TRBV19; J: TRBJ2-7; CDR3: CASSIAGTSYEQYF; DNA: TGTGCCAGTAGTATAGCCGGGACTTCTTACGAGCAGTACTTC
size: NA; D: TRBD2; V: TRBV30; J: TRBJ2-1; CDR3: CAWSVTGLGLDEQFF; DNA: TGTGCCTGGAGTGTAACGGGACTAGGGTTAGATGAGCAGTTCTTC
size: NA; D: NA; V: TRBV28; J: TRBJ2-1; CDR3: CASSLIEGSYNEQFF; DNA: TGTGCCAGCAGTTTAATTGAGGGCTCCTACAATGAGCAGTTCTTC
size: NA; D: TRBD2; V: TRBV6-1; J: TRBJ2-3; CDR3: CASTGTSGSTQYF; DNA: TGTGCCAGCACCGGGACTAGCGGGAGTACGCAGTATTTT
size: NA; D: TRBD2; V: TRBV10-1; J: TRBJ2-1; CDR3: CASSGGLAGVWDEQFF; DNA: TGCGCCAGCAGTGGGGGACTAGCGGGAGTATGGGATGAGCAGTTCTTC
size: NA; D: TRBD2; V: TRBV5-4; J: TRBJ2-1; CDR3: CASSLDGRANNEQFF; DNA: TGTGCCAGCAGCTTGGACGGGAGGGCCAACAATGAGCAGTTCTTC
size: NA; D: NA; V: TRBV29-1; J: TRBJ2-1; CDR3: CSPTGQYNEQFF; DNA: TGCAGCCCGACGGGACAATACAATGAGCAGTTCTTC
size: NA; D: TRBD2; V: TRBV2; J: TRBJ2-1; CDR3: CAGGLAGLNEQFF; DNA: TGTGCCGGGGGACTAGCGGGACTCAATGAGCAGTTCTTC